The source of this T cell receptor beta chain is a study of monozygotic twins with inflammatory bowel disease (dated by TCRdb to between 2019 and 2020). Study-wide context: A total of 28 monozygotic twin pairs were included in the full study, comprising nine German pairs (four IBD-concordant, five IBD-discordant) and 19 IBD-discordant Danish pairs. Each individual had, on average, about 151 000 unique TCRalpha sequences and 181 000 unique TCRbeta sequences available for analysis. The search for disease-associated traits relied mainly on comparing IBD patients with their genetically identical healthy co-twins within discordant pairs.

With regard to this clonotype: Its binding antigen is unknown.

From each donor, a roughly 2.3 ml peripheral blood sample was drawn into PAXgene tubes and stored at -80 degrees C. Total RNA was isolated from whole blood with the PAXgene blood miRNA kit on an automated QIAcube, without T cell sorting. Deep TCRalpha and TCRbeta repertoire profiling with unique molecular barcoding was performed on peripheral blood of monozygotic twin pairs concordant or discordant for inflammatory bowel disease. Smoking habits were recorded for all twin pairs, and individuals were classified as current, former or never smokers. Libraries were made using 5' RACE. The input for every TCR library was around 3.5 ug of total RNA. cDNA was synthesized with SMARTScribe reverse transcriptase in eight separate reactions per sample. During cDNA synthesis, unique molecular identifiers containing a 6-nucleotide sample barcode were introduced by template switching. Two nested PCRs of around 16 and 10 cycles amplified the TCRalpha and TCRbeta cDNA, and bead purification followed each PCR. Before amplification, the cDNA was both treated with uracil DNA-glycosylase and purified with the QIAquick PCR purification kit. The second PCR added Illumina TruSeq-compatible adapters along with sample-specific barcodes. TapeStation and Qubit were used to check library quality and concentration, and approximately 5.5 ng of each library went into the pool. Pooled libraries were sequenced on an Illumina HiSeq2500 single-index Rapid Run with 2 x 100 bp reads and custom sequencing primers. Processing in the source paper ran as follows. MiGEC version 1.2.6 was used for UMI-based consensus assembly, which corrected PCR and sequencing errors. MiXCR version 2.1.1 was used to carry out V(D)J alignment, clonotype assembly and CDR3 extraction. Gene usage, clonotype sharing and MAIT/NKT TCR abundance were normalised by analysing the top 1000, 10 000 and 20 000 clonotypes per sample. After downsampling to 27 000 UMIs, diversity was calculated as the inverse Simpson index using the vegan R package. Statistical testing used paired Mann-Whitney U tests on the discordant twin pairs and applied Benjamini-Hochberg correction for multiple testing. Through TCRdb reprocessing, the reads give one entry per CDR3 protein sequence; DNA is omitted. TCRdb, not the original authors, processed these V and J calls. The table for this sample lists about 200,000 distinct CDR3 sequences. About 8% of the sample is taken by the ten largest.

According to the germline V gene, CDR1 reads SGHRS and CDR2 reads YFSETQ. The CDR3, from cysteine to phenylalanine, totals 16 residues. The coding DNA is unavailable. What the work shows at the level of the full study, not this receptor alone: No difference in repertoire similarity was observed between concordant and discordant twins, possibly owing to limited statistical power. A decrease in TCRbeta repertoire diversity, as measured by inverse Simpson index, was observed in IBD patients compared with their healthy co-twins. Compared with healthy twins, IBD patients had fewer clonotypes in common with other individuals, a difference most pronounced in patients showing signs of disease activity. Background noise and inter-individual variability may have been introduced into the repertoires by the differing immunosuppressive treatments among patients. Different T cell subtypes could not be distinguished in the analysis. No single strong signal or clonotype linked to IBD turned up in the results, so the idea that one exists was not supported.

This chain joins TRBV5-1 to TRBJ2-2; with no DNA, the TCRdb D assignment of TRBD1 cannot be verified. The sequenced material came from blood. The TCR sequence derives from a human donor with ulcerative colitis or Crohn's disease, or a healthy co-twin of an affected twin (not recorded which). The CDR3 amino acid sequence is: CASSLNRGQGTGELFF.